The entry that follows covers one TCR beta chain sequence. CDR3 length: 10 residues. The sample comes from a study of blood T cell repertoires in COVID-19. Turning to the study itself: The origin of the acute and convalescent COVID-19 samples was the United States, Italy and Spain.

Repertoires were generated with immunoSEQ multiplex PCR, while TCRdb's copy carries only in-frame clones and drops some. The sample shows 310,000 or so clones, roughly 90% of them seen only once. The clonotype comes from a woman aged 40-49 years who had recovered from COVID-19. The chain has TRBV21-1 and TRBJ2-1; TRBD2 is the table's D call and was not checked against the DNA. TRBV21-1 is given as a pseudogene. Sequencing was performed on PBMCs or T cells enriched from blood (not recorded which). CDR3 sequence reads: CASRTSEQFF. DNA of the CDR3: TGTGCCAGCCGTACTAGCGAACAGTTCTTC.